These 8 T cell receptor beta chains were sequenced from one sample in a study of cytomegalovirus exposure and HLA in healthy donors. 13 Jbeta primers and 60 Vbeta primers were used for the PCR. Repertoires were generated with immunoSEQ multiplex PCR, while TCRdb's copy carries only in-frame clones and drops some. Here the sample table reports approximately 120,000 clones. Sequencing was carried out using PBMCs. These receptors all come from a man between 25 and 39 years old in good health and CMV-seronegative.

J is TRBJ2-4 and V is TRBV30; perhaps TRBD2 as D (5 bases). This CDR3 contains 15 residues. V gave up 3 bases and J gave up 8 bases, with 20 bases separating them. Germline assignment: CDR1 GTSNPN and CDR2 SVGIG (reference sequence). CDR3 sequence: CAWSGGFTRSDIQYF. CDR3 coding DNA: TGTGCCTGGAGCGGCGGGTTCACAAGGTCGGACATTCAGTACTTC. Supplemented by reference TRBV30 and TRBJ2-4, the full variable domain reads SQTIHQWPATLVQPVGSPLSLECTVEGTSNPNLYWYRQAAGRGLQLLFYSVGIGQISSEVPQNLSASRPQDRQFILSSKKLLLSDSGFYLCAWSGGFTRSDIQYFGAGTRLSVL.

The chain links TRBV7-8 to TRBJ2-7; D gene uncertain. Trimming took off 0 bases at V and 0 bases at J, with 6 bases between the two ends. The CDR3 totals 14 residues. Per the germline V gene, CDR1 is SGHVS and CDR2 is FQNEAQ. The CDR3 reads CASSLAENSYEQYF. DNA of the CDR3: TGTGCCAGCAGCTTAGCGGAGAACTCCTACGAGCAGTACTTC.

The J gene is TRBJ2-3, the V gene TRBV30; D gene ambiguous. V dropped 5 bases and J dropped 3 bases, with 6 bases sitting between them. Looked up from germline, CDR1 is GTSNPN and CDR2 is SVGIG (reference sequence). The CDR3 spans 11 residues. CDR3: CAWANTDTQYF. The DNA of the CDR3 is TGTGCCTGGGCTAATACAGATACGCAGTATTTT.

The gene calls are TRBV11-3 and TRBJ2-7; D perhaps matches TRBD1 (5 bases). This CDR3 is 15 amino acids long. Trimming pared 0 bases from V and 0 bases from J, leaving 9 bases between. Per the germline V gene, CDR1 is SGHNT and CDR2 is YENEEA. CDR3 sequence: CASSLESGNSYEQYF. In DNA form, the CDR3 reads TGTGCCAGCAGCTTAGAGTCAGGGAACTCCTACGAGCAGTACTTC.

CDR3 amino acids: CASSSTGPRDTQYF. CDR3 nucleotides: TGTGCCAGCTCATCAACAGGACCGCGCGATACGCAGTATTTT. The V gene is TRBV18, the J gene TRBJ2-3, with D possibly matching TRBD1 (5 bases). Between the trimmed V and J ends, which lost 5 bases and 6 bases, there was a span of 15 bases. The CDR3 sequence is 14 residues long. Germline V gives CDR1 KGHSH, CDR2 LQKENI.

The CDR3 loop is CASSPSRLSGTDTQYF. The CDR3 DNA is TGTGCCAGCAGCCCATCCCGACTATCCGGCACAGATACGCAGTATTTT. J is TRBJ2-3 and V is TRBV7-9; D perhaps matches TRBD2 (5 bases). Trimming pared 5 bases from V and 1 base from J, leaving 16 bases between. The CDR3 covers 16 residues. CDR1 is SEHNR and CDR2 is FQNEAQ in the germline V gene (reference sequence).

This sequence joins TRBV5-6 and TRBJ2-4, with D unresolved. There are 17 residues in the CDR3. V lost 0 bases and J 0 bases, leaving 13 bases between the germline ends. Germline V CDR1 and CDR2: SGHDT, YYEEEE. CDR3 sequence (DNA): TGTGCCAGCAGCTTGGAGCTCGGGTACGGAGCCAAAAACATTCAGTACTTC. Its protein is CASSLELGYGAKNIQYF.

The rearrangement uses TRBV6-5 and TRBJ1-6, with unresolved D. This CDR3 contains 14 residues. V lost 6 bases to trimming and J lost 0 bases, with 6 bases between them. Per germline, CDR1 MNHEY and CDR2 SVGAGI. The CDR3 region has the DNA TGTGCCAGCAGCCCAGGCTCCTATAATTCACCCCTCCACTTT. It is translated as CASSPGSYNSPLHF.